Below are 7 T cell receptor beta chains sequenced from a single sample in a study of blood T cell repertoires in COVID-19. Repertoires were generated with immunoSEQ multiplex PCR, while TCRdb's copy carries only in-frame clones and drops some. The sample shows approximately 100,000 clones, around 80% of them seen only once. The specimen sequenced was peripheral blood. The origin of the receptors is a human donor in a cohort sampled during active or convalescent COVID-19.

The V and J genes are TRBV5-1 and TRBJ2-1; 10 bases agree with TRBD2. The CDR3 is 15 residues long. Trimming took 4 bases from V and 2 from J; bases not matched to a gene: 3. Germline CDR1 and CDR2: SGHRS and YFSETQ. CDR3 residues: CASSTSGGAYNEQFF. Written as DNA, the CDR3 is TGCGCCAGCAGCACCAGCGGGGGGGCCTACAATGAGCAGTTCTTC. The variable domain in full, with the rest retrieved from reference TRBV5-1 and TRBJ2-1, is KAGVTQTPRYLIKTRGQQVTLSCSPISGHRSVSWYQQTPGQGLQFLFEYFSETQRNKGNFPGRFSGRQFSNSRSEMNVSTLELGDSALYLCASSTSGGAYNEQFFGPGTRLTVL.

The table lists this clone with a few counts. The chain carries TRBV28 and TRBJ2-7, with D perhaps TRBD2 (9 bases). In germline, CDR1 is MDHEN, CDR2 SYDVKM. Trimming took off 7 bases at V and 6 bases at J, with 19 bases between the two ends. This CDR3 contains 14 residues. The DNA for the CDR3 is TGTGCCAGCACAGGGGGCGGGAGGGCCTTCGAGCAGTACTTC. Amino acids: CASTGGGRAFEQYF.

This clone was picked up a small number of times. V is TRBV5-8 and J is TRBJ1-5; weak D call: TRBD1 (5 bases). Germline CDR1 is SGHTS and CDR2 is YDEGEE. There are 13 residues in the CDR3. Deletions cut 7 bases from V and 4 bases from J, with 12 bases between. CDR3 coding DNA: TGTGCCAGCTTTCAGGGCAATAATCAGCCCCAGCATTTT. Protein product: CASFQGNNQPQHF.

V and J are TRBV7-8 and TRBJ2-3; 10 bases map to TRBD2. This CDR3 spans 16 amino acids. J lost 4 bases, V lost 6 bases, and 10 bases had no gene match. Germline-derived CDR1 and CDR2 are SGHVS and FQNEAQ. The CDR3 loop reads CASRQTSGAAADTQYF. The CDR3 nucleotides read TGTGCCAGCAGGCAAACTAGCGGGGCGGCCGCAGATACGCAGTATTTT.

V gene TRBV29-1 combines with J gene TRBJ2-2, with a weak D call TRBD1 (5 bases). The ends were cut back, 5 bases at V and 4 bases at J, with 11 bases in the middle. The CDR3 runs 13 residues. Germline CDR1 and CDR2: SQVTM and ANQGSEA. CDR3 amino acids: CSVRRGFTGELFF. The CDR3 nucleotides are TGCAGCGTTCGAAGGGGTTTCACCGGGGAGCTGTTTTTT.

The genes are TRBV5-1 and TRBJ2-5, with unresolved D. Trimming took 4 bases from V and 0 from J, leaving 7 bases between them. The germline V gene has CDR1 SGHRS and CDR2 YFSETQ. The CDR3 spans 13 residues. The CDR3 here is CASSRRDQETQYF. The CDR3 DNA sequence: TGCGCCAGCAGCAGACGGGACCAAGAGACCCAGTACTTC.

This chain joins TRBV14 and TRBJ2-5; D is perhaps TRBD2 (5 bases). CDR1 and CDR2 (germline): SGHDN, FVKESK. The CDR3 is 17 residues long. The ends were cut back, 0 bases at V and 5 bases at J, with 19 bases in the middle. This CDR3 is CASSQDWGPLSGETQYF. CDR3 DNA sequence: TGTGCCAGCAGCCAAGATTGGGGTCCCCTCTCGGGGGAGACCCAGTACTTC.